These T cell receptor beta chains were read from a single sample in a study of cytomegalovirus exposure and HLA in healthy donors. Libraries were prepared by immunoSEQ multiplex PCR; TCRdb keeps only in-frame clonotypes and omits some of them. The top ten hold 6% to 8% of the sample, which has fewer than 200,000 clones, about 89% seen once. What was sequenced was PBMCs. These receptors all come from a man in his thirties or forties in good health and CMV-seropositive. The conserved cysteine and the conserved F or W are not part of the CDR3 here. Fields, in order: V gene, CDR3 length, J gene, CDR3 protein.

v_gene: TRBV6-1; len: 12; j_gene: TRBJ1-2; CDR3aa: ASSGTGANYGYT
v_gene: TRBV5-6; len: 12; j_gene: TRBJ2-7; CDR3aa: ASSLAGGPHEQY
v_gene: TRBV5-4; len: 13; j_gene: TRBJ2-7; CDR3aa: ASSFRDSSNDEQY
v_gene: TRBV6-6; len: 8; j_gene: TRBJ2-1; CDR3aa: ASRANEQF
v_gene: TRBV10-2; len: 15; j_gene: TRBJ2-7; CDR3aa: ASTGLAGGHPFYEQY
v_gene: TRBV29-1; len: 12; j_gene: TRBJ1-1; CDR3aa: SVARGGRDTEAF
v_gene: TRBV7-3; len: 12; j_gene: TRBJ2-3; CDR3aa: ASSPPTTSGEVY
v_gene: TRBV5-1; len: 11; j_gene: TRBJ1-1; CDR3aa: ASTPTVNTEAF
v_gene: TRBV7-7; len: 11; j_gene: TRBJ2-5; CDR3aa: ASSSGQQETQY
v_gene: TRBV5-4; len: 13; j_gene: TRBJ2-1; CDR3aa: ASSVGSLGAGEQF
v_gene: TRBV2; len: 13; j_gene: TRBJ2-3; CDR3aa: ASGSMRLGTDTQY
v_gene: TRBV7-7; len: 13; j_gene: TRBJ2-2; CDR3aa: ASSLRTGRGGELF
v_gene: TRBV13; len: 13; j_gene: TRBJ2-1; CDR3aa: ASSHTGTGYNEQF
v_gene: TRBV6-5; len: 13; j_gene: TRBJ1-1; CDR3aa: ASEPRGGPNTEAF
v_gene: TRBV29-1; len: 13; j_gene: TRBJ2-3; CDR3aa: SVEELQGATDTQY
v_gene: TRBV15; len: 12; j_gene: TRBJ2-5; CDR3aa: ATSRDREGETQY
v_gene: TRBV28; len: 13; j_gene: TRBJ1-2; CDR3aa: ASSLGGSANYGYT
v_gene: TRBV14; len: 14; j_gene: TRBJ2-6; CDR3aa: ASSPGQGWLGNVLT
v_gene: TRBV9; len: 12; j_gene: TRBJ1-1; CDR3aa: ASSVEGDNTEAF
v_gene: TRBV5-1; len: 14; j_gene: TRBJ2-1; CDR3aa: ASSLAPPGPTPKQF
v_gene: TRBV5-8; len: 14; j_gene: TRBJ2-3; CDR3aa: ASSLRDSYYTDTQY
v_gene: TRBV7-9; len: 12; j_gene: TRBJ2-7; CDR3aa: ASSLATSGTSVY
v_gene: TRBV6-5; len: 13; j_gene: TRBJ2-7; CDR3aa: AVWGGERGRYEQY
v_gene: TRBV18; len: 14; j_gene: TRBJ2-3; CDR3aa: ASSPGQGIGTDTQY
v_gene: TRBV27; len: 14; j_gene: TRBJ2-7; CDR3aa: ASSLVGTSNFLEQY
v_gene: TRBV7-2; len: 14; j_gene: TRBJ2-3; CDR3aa: ASSLEGTGAPDTQY
v_gene: TRBV5-1; len: 13; j_gene: TRBJ1-1; CDR3aa: ASSGGQGLNTEAF
v_gene: TRBV18; len: 12; j_gene: TRBJ1-2; CDR3aa: ASSPGQANYGYT
v_gene: TRBV7-6; len: 12; j_gene: TRBJ2-2; CDR3aa: ASRERGGPGELF
v_gene: TRBV18; len: 10; j_gene: TRBJ2-1; CDR3aa: ASSPDFAEQF
v_gene: TRBV9; len: 14; j_gene: TRBJ2-5; CDR3aa: ASTPRAGGPEETQY
v_gene: TRBV27; len: 14; j_gene: TRBJ2-7; CDR3aa: ASSLTSPGGSYEQY
v_gene: TRBV28; len: 10; j_gene: TRBJ2-7; CDR3aa: ASLTRTYEQY
v_gene: TRBV6-5; len: 12; j_gene: TRBJ1-1; CDR3aa: ASREPMGQPEAF
v_gene: TRBV29-1; len: 11; j_gene: TRBJ1-4; CDR3aa: SARDSANEKLF
v_gene: TRBV7-9; len: 16; j_gene: TRBJ1-2; CDR3aa: ASSPTLGDGEANYGYT
v_gene: TRBV5-6; len: 11; j_gene: TRBJ2-5; CDR3aa: ASSLVPGETQY
v_gene: TRBV30; len: 15; j_gene: TRBJ1-5; CDR3aa: AWSSIKAGPSNQPQH